Presented here are 5 T cell receptor beta chains from one specimen sequenced in a study of T cell repertoires in aging, cancer and after chemotherapy. Rearranged V-D-J TRB sequences were amplified with a mixed TRB-A/B primer pool. Each CDR3 protein is one row after TCRdb ran MiXCR on the multiplex PCR reads. Of around 10,000 distinct CDR3 sequences in the sample, over 25% were seen once. Amplification of TCR beta used genomic DNA extracted from peripheral blood. The sequenced sample was blood. These receptors originate from a human donor in good health.

This clonotype has a handful of counts. The rearrangement links TRBV19 to TRBJ1-6; D not resolved. The germline gives CDR1 LNHDA, CDR2 SQIVND (reference sequence). V was trimmed by 9 bases and J by 0 bases, leaving 12 bases between them. This CDR3 has 15 amino acids. Here the CDR3 reads CASSFGSSYNSPLHF. The DNA for the CDR3 is TGTGCCAGCTCTTTCGGAAGCTCCTATAATTCACCCCTCCACTTT.

This chain connects TRBV6-5 to TRBJ2-3; 10 bases map to TRBD2. Germline CDR1 MNHEY, CDR2 SVGAGI. CDR3 length: 16 amino acids. V gave up 6 bases and J gave up 2 bases; unmatched junction bases: 8. The CDR3 sequence is CASSGLAEGSTDTQYF. As DNA, the CDR3 is TGTGCCAGCAGCGGACTAGCGGAGGGATCCACAGATACGCAGTATTTT.

V and J are TRBV10-3 and TRBJ2-7; TRBD2 agrees at 12 bases. Per germline, CDR1 ENHRY and CDR2 SYGVKD. J gave up 3 bases and V 0 bases, and 9 bases lay outside the gene matches. The CDR3 contains 18 residues. In nucleotides, the CDR3 is TGTGCCATCAGTGAGTCGAAGCCGACTAGCGGGAGCCTCTACGAGCAGTACTTC. Residues: CAISESKPTSGSLYEQYF.

The chain uses TRBV18 and TRBJ2-7; no firm D call. V was cut by 8 bases and J by 4 bases, with 18 bases left in between. The CDR3 is made up of 14 amino acids. The germline V gene has CDR1 KGHSH and CDR2 LQKENI. CDR3 sequence: CASSFPADGYEQYF. DNA for the CDR3: TGTGCCAGCAGCTTCCCAGCCGACGGTTACGAGCAGTACTTC.

The V and J genes are TRBV19 and TRBJ2-7; 10 nucleotides match TRBD2. Germline loops: CDR1 LNHDA, CDR2 SQIVND (reference sequence). V dropped 6 bases and J dropped 2; count of bases not matched to a gene: 7. The CDR3 covers 15 residues. CDR3 nucleotides: TGTGCCAGTAGCCGGACTAGCGGCGCACCCTACGAGCAGTACTTC. Translated: CASSRTSGAPYEQYF.